This T cell receptor (beta chain) came from a study of response to subunit inactivated influenza vaccine (dated by TCRdb to the late 2010s). Background on the whole study: Deep quantitative profiling of the T cell receptor repertoire was used in the study to follow responses to a trivalent subunit inactivated influenza vaccine.

With respect to this clonotype: No antigen is known for it. The input lacks base qualities; no much larger clone sits a single base away.

Library construction relied on RT-PCR. The sequencer listed for this sample is Illumina HiSeq 2500. TCRdb reprocessed the public reads (quality trimming at Q25 with fastp, clone calling with MiXCR) and kept in-frame beta chains. Under each unique CDR3 protein, matching rows form one entry showing the most common genes and DNA. The table for this sample lists more than 550,000 distinct CDR3 sequences; roughly 10% of them were counted only once. More than 8.5% of the sample rests with the top ten. Broader findings and caveats from the paper: It was suggested by the authors that each seasonal influenza vaccination may recruit only a limited number of new T cells.

This clonotype was sampled from a man aged 50-59 years who received an inactivated influenza vaccine. Donor details come from another sample of the same person, matched by shared clones. The material sequenced was PBMCs from blood, taken on the day of vaccination.

The DNA sequence is given as TGTGCCAGCAGTCCGACAGGGATCTATAATTCACCCCTCCACTTT. The resulting protein is CASSPTGIYNSPLHF. The sequence joins TRBV2 to TRBJ1-6; TRBD1 matches 7 bases in the middle. The germline V end is reduced by 5 bases and the J end by 3 bases; junction bases left unmatched: 4. The germline V gene provides CDR1 SNHLY and CDR2 FYNNEI. The CDR3 sequence holds 15 residues, the cysteine and phenylalanine included. The retained sequence is limited to the CDR3, 45 bases, with the frame set at the first base.